This TCR beta chain appears in the sequencing data of a study of CD8+CD57+ T cells in acquired aplastic anemia. The wider study: Sorted CD4+ and CD8+ cells yielded 3.2 ug of DNA on average. Mean read depth for CD4+ cells from healthy donors was roughly 11 million.

Genomic DNA provided the template from which TCR beta VDJ and CDR3 profiles were obtained. TCRdb ran MiXCR on the reads and lists one entry per CDR3 protein. The sample has 100,000 to 130,000 distinct CDR3 sequences; roughly 51% are singletons. Study-wide points: Some 30 was the count of CD8+ CDR3 sequences that patients shared with controls. No significant difference in CD8+ Simpson's diversity was found between patients and controls.

This clonotype was seen many times. Its antigen is undetermined. Sequenced sample: sorted CD4+, CD8+, or CD8+CD57+ T cells (not recorded which) from PBMCs. The sequence came from a human donor in good health, serving as a control.

The CDR3 sequence is CASSYSLEGPVPATDTQYF. The CDR3 DNA is TGTGCCAGCAGTTACTCGTTGGAAGGGCCCGTTCCTGCCACAGATACGCAGTATTTT. The chain links TRBV6-5 to TRBJ2-3; unclear D gene. The V end was cut by 0 bases, the J end by 2 bases, with 21 bases between. Germline loops: CDR1 MNHEY, CDR2 SVGAGI. The CDR3 is 19 amino acids.